This is a list of T cell receptor beta chains from one sample in a study of T cell responses to AZD1222 COVID-19 vaccine. Repertoires were generated with immunoSEQ multiplex PCR, while TCRdb's copy carries only in-frame clones and drops some. This table holds more than 90,000 clones, roughly 87% found once. The sample was peripheral blood, taken on day 0 of AZD1222 vaccination. The receptors come from an adult in good health. Both conserved end residues are part of each CDR3. D genes are given only for firm matches. Rows give clone size only sometimes, using once, few, many, or a class for an expanded clone.

NA NA TRBJ2-1 TRBV6-2/TRBV6-3 CASSYLEGVGNEQFF TGTGCCAGCAGTTACTTGGAAGGTGTAGGCAATGAGCAGTTCTTC
NA NA TRBJ1-6 TRBV25-1 CASTIGDSPLHF TGTGCCAGCACGATTGGGGATTCACCCCTCCACTTT
NA TRBD1 TRBJ2-1 TRBV6-1 CASSEARGQGVNEQFF TGTGCCAGCAGTGAAGCGAGGGGACAGGGGGTCAATGAGCAGTTCTTC
NA TRBD1 TRBJ1-2 TRBV4-1 CASSQVQGARDYGYTF TGCGCCAGCAGCCAAGTACAGGGGGCTCGTGACTATGGCTACACCTTC
NA TRBD1 TRBJ2-3 TRBV18 CASSPGTGRTDTQYF TGTGCCAGCTCACCCGGGACAGGACGCACAGATACGCAGTATTTT
few NA TRBJ1-2 TRBV6-5 CAGATPNAGYTF TGTGCCGGCGCCACCCCAAACGCCGGCTACACCTTC
NA NA TRBJ2-1 TRBV7-3 CASSLNGNEQFF TGTGCCAGCAGCCTTAACGGGAATGAGCAGTTCTTC
NA TRBD1 TRBJ1-5 TRBV11-1 CASSRTGHNQPQHF TGTGCCAGCAGCAGGACAGGGCATAATCAGCCCCAGCATTTT
NA NA TRBJ1-6 TRBV3-1/TRBV3-2 CASSQAGVALHF TGTGCCAGCAGCCAAGCGGGAGTTGCCCTCCACTTT
NA NA TRBJ2-1 TRBV2 CASSAGTPDEQFF TGTGCCAGCAGTGCCGGGACTCCGGATGAGCAGTTCTTC